Following are 23 T cell receptor beta chains from one sample sequenced in a study of shared clonotypes between healthy human individuals. The protocol was immunoSEQ multiplex PCR, while the TCRdb copy is restricted to in-frame clones and leaves out a portion. Of 300,000 to 400,000 clones listed, around 87% are singletons. Material: memory CD8+ T cells sorted from blood. Documented subset: CD45RO+ cells pooled with CCR7-negative TemRA cells. The receptor source for this set is a man between 18 and 35 years old in good health.

This chain joins TRBV27 and TRBJ1-5, with D unresolved. Trimming shortened V by 0 bases and J by 7 bases, and 10 bases separated the two germline ends. CDR3 length equals 14 residues. Germline values: CDR1 MNHEY, CDR2 SMNVEV (reference sequence). CDR3 DNA sequence: TGTGCCAGCAGTTTATCGGGGTCGGGGCAGCCCCAGCATTTT. Translated: CASSLSGSGQPQHF.

V gene TRBV6-1 combines with J gene TRBJ1-1; perhaps TRBD1 as D (5 bases). Germline V gene sequence: CDR1 MNHNS, CDR2 SASEGT. The V end was cut by 2 bases, the J end by 4 bases, with 14 bases between. CDR3 length equals 15 residues. The CDR3 nucleotides read TGTGCCAGCAGTGAAACGACAGAATGGCCCACTGAAGCTTTCTTT. Translating gives CASSETTEWPTEAFF.

The rearrangement uses TRBV9 and TRBJ2-7; 8 nucleotides line up with TRBD1. V trimming: 4 bases; J trimming: 4 bases; junction bases outside the gene matches: 16. Germline values: CDR1 SGDLS, CDR2 YYNGEE. The CDR3 is 17 residues long. The DNA for the CDR3 is TGTGCCAGCAGCCCCAGTAGGGGGACAGGCGGAACGTACGAGCAGTACTTC. Translating it yields CASSPSRGTGGTYEQYF.

CDR3 DNA: TGTGCCAGCAGCGTAGATTGGGAAGAGACCCAGTACTTC. This sequence encodes CASSVDWEETQYF. The chain combines TRBV9 with TRBJ2-5; D is undetermined. The V end lost 0 bases, the J end lost 3 bases, and 6 bases lay between the germline ends. This CDR3 has 13 amino acids. Germline-derived CDR1 and CDR2 are SGDLS and YYNGEE.

This chain connects TRBV9 to TRBJ2-3, with TRBD2 matching 7 bases. V lost 5 bases and J lost 3; bases outside the gene matches: 9. The CDR3 spans 15 residues. CDR1 and CDR2 from the germline V gene are SGDLS and YYNGEE. The CDR3 is CASSDLGLPTDTQYF. The DNA of the CDR3 is TGTGCCAGCAGTGACTTGGGACTACCGACAGATACGCAGTATTTT.

The rearrangement links TRBV30 to TRBJ2-3; no clear D. The V gene lost 0 bases and the J gene lost 0 bases, with 10 bases spanning the gap. The V gene's germline CDR1 is GTSNPN and CDR2 SVGIG (reference sequence). This CDR3 has 15 residues. Here the CDR3 DNA reads TGTGCCTGGAGTGTAGGGTCTGCGAGCACAGATACGCAGTATTTT. This codes for CAWSVGSASTDTQYF.

Note on this clone: A single base is all that separates this from a far larger clone, so a read error is likely. The same CDR3 arises from other DNA sequences in this sample as well. The J gene is TRBJ2-5, the V gene TRBV4-2, with 11 bases matching TRBD1. J gave up 5 bases and V 4 bases, and 3 bases lay outside the gene matches. The CDR3 is 14 residues long. Germline values: CDR1 LGHNA, CDR2 YNFKEQ. CDR3 in amino acids: CASSPGQGGETQYF. The CDR3 DNA is TGTGCCAGCAGCCCGGGACAGGGGGGCGAGACCCAGTACTTC.

The chain combines TRBV29-1 with TRBJ1-4; TRBD1 agrees at 9 bases. Unmatched junction bases numbered 8, after V lost 7 bases and J lost 8 bases. The germline V gene has CDR1 SQVTM and CDR2 ANQGSEA. The CDR3 is 13 amino acids. This CDR3 is CSAEGQGKEKLFF. The CDR3 DNA follows: TGCAGCGCCGAGGGACAGGGCAAGGAAAAACTGTTTTTT.

The gene calls are TRBV6-5 and TRBJ1-1, with a tentative D call TRBD1 (6 bases). In germline, CDR1 is MNHEY, CDR2 SVGAGI. CDR3 length: 14 residues. V lost 2 bases to trimming and J lost 3 bases, with 10 bases between them. DNA for the CDR3: TGTGCCAGCAGTTACGCAGGGGCGGACACTGAAGCTTTCTTT. Translating it yields CASSYAGADTEAFF.

J is TRBJ2-1 and V is TRBV11-3; 12 bases line up with TRBD2. Germline CDR1 reads SGHNT; CDR2 reads YENEEA. With V trimmed by 5 bases and J by 6 bases, 8 bases remained unmatched. The CDR3 consists of 16 residues. The CDR3: CASSPRLAGELNEQFF. The CDR3 bases are TGTGCCAGCAGCCCCCGACTAGCGGGAGAGCTCAATGAGCAGTTCTTC.

This clone occurred a few times. The J gene is TRBJ2-1, the V gene TRBV19, with 7 bases fitting TRBD2. J was trimmed by 0 bases and V by 5 bases; bases with no gene match: 4. Germline V lookup: CDR1 LNHDA, CDR2 SQIVND (reference sequence). This CDR3 has 15 residues. The CDR3 DNA is TGTGCCAGTAGTCCTAGCGGTAGCTCCTACAATGAGCAGTTCTTC. This encodes CASSPSGSSYNEQFF.

DNA of the CDR3: TGTGCCAGCAGCTTCGGTAGGGCCGGGGTAGAGACCCAGTACTTC. It encodes CASSFGRAGVETQYF. V is TRBV7-2 and J is TRBJ2-5; D is perhaps TRBD2 (5 bases). Germline V lookup: CDR1 SGHTA, CDR2 FQGNSA. The CDR3 totals 15 residues. The ends were cut back, 3 bases at V and 4 bases at J, with 15 bases in the middle. Full variable domain (missing parts from reference TRBV7-2 and TRBJ2-5): GAGVSQSPSNKVTEKGKDVELRCDPISGHTALYWYRQSLGQGLEFLIYFQGNSAPDKSGLPSDRFSAERTGGSVSTLTIQRTQQEDSAVYLCASSFGRAGVETQYFGPGTRLLVL.

The sample holds a few counts of this clone. This chain connects TRBV13 to TRBJ2-5; D remains ambiguous. V was shortened by 5 bases and J by 7 bases, with 14 bases between the two germline ends. CDR3 length: 13 amino acids. Per the germline V gene, CDR1 is PRHDT and CDR2 is FYEKMQ (reference sequence). CDR3 in amino acids: CASSPVSDWTQYF. CDR3 DNA sequence: TGTGCCAGCAGCCCAGTATCCGATTGGACCCAGTACTTC.

V gene TRBV7-2 combines with J gene TRBJ1-1; TRBD1 agrees at 7 bases. Germline CDR1 and CDR2: SGHTA and FQGNSA. The CDR3 sequence is 16 residues long. V shed 2 bases, J shed 3 bases, and the junction held 9 bases outside the gene matches. In DNA form, the CDR3 reads TGTGCCAGCAGCTTACCCACAGGGGCGAGCTACACTGAAGCTTTCTTT. This codes for CASSLPTGASYTEAFF.

The chain uses TRBV13 and TRBJ2-7; tentative D call: TRBD1 (6 bases). Germline CDR1 is PRHDT and CDR2 is FYEKMQ (reference sequence). The V gene lost 0 bases and the J gene lost 3 bases, with 15 bases spanning the gap. This CDR3 has 16 amino acids. CDR3 sequence reads: CASSLGQREQGYEQYF. DNA of the CDR3: TGTGCCAGCAGCTTAGGGCAGAGGGAACAGGGCTACGAGCAGTACTTC.

The genes are TRBV7-6 and TRBJ2-7; D unresolved. Looked up from germline, CDR1 is SGHVS and CDR2 is FNYEAQ. The V end was cut by 0 bases, the J end by 0 bases, with 6 bases between. CDR3 length: 14 residues. CDR3 nucleotide sequence: TGTGCCAGCAGCTTAGCAGGCTTCTCCTACGAGCAGTACTTC. It specifies CASSLAGFSYEQYF.

Remarks on this clone: A read error is the likely source, as a far larger clone sits one nucleotide away. This chain links TRBV7-6 with TRBJ2-7, with D possibly TRBD1 on 6 matching bases. Germline V gene lookup returns CDR1 SGHVS and CDR2 FNYEAQ. The CDR3 is 13 amino acids. V was trimmed by 1 base and J by 4 bases, leaving 8 bases between them. The CDR3 reads CASSLGGGYEQYF. The CDR3 nucleotides are TGTGCCAGCAGCTTAGGAGGGGGATACGAGCAGTACTTC.

This clone came up a few times. CDR3 DNA sequence: TGTGCCAGCGGATCAAAGCGCAGCTCCTACGAGCAGTACTTC. As protein: CASGSKRSSYEQYF. V is TRBV2 and J is TRBJ2-7; no definite D call. Trimming shortened V by 8 bases and J by 0 bases, and 14 bases separated the two germline ends. The CDR3 covers 14 residues. Germline V gene lookup returns CDR1 SNHLY and CDR2 FYNNEI.

This sequence joins TRBV29-1 and TRBJ2-1; TRBD2 aligns across 8 bases. CDR1 SQVTM and CDR2 ANQGSEA come from the germline V gene. J was trimmed by 4 bases and V by 1 base; bases with no gene match: 6. The CDR3 extends over 15 amino acids. The chain's CDR3 is CSVEGTSSHYNEQFF. As DNA, the CDR3 is TGCAGCGTTGAAGGGACTAGCAGTCATTACAATGAGCAGTTCTTC.

The genes are TRBV13 and TRBJ1-2; D gene uncertain. Germline CDR1 reads PRHDT; CDR2 reads FYEKMQ (reference sequence). V was clipped by 8 bases and J by 3 bases, with 16 bases between them. The CDR3 is 14 residues long. CDR3 nucleotides: TGTGCCAGCGGTCTCGGAACAGAGGACTATGGCTACACCTTC. Translation: CASGLGTEDYGYTF.

This chain links TRBV7-9 with TRBJ1-1, with TRBD1 identical over 7 bases. Per the germline V gene, CDR1 is SEHNR and CDR2 is FQNEAQ (reference sequence). The trim removed 5 bases at V and 3 bases at J, leaving 3 bases unmatched. The CDR3 extends over 13 amino acids. CDR3 in amino acids: CASSPTGYTEAFF. The CDR3 DNA sequence: TGTGCCAGCAGCCCGACAGGGTACACTGAAGCTTTCTTT.

The rearrangement joins TRBV6-5 to TRBJ2-1, with 9 bases matching TRBD1. V gave up 4 bases and J gave up 8 bases; unmatched junction bases: 12. There are 16 residues in the CDR3. Germline V gives CDR1 MNHEY, CDR2 SVGAGI. The CDR3 here is CASSSPTGTGYYEQFF. The CDR3 coding sequence is TGTGCCAGCAGTTCTCCGACCGGGACAGGGTATTATGAGCAGTTCTTC.

This clone was seen just once. The chain has TRBV6-1 and TRBJ1-2; D perhaps matches TRBD1 (6 bases). Trimming shortened V by 3 bases and J by 2 bases, and 16 bases separated the two germline ends. CDR1 and CDR2 from the germline V gene are MNHNS and SASEGT. The CDR3 extends over 16 amino acids. In DNA, the CDR3 is TGTGCCAGCAGTGACCCTCCTCGGACAGAAAACTATGGCTACACCTTC. Its protein is CASSDPPRTENYGYTF.